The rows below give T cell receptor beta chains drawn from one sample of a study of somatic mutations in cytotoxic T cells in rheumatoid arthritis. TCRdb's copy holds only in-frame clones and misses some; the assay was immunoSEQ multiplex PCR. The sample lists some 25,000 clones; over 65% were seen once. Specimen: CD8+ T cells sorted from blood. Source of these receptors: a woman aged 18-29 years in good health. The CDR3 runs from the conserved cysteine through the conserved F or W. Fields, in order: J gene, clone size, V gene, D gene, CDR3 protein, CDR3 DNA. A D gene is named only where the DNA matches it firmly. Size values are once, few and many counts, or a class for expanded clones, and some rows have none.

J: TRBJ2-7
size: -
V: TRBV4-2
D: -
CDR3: CASSQEGYEQYF
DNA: TGTGCCAGCAGCCAAGAAGGCTACGAGCAGTACTTC

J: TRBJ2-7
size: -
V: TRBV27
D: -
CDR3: CASSLSGFSYEQYF
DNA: TGTGCCAGCAGTTTATCCGGGTTCTCCTACGAGCAGTACTTC

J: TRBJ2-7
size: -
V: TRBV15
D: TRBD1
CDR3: CATSRDRDRAEQYF
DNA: TGTGCCACCAGCAGAGACAGGGACAGGGCAGAGCAGTACTTC

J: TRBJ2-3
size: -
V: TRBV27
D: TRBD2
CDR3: CASSPRLAGVTDTQYF
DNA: TGTGCCAGCAGTCCCCGACTAGCGGGGGTCACAGATACGCAGTATTTT

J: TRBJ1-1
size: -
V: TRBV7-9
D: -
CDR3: CASSYIDTEAFF
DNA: TGTGCCAGCAGCTATATCGACACTGAAGCTTTCTTT

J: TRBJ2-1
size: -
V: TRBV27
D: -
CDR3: CASSLIGSYNEQFF
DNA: TGTGCCAGCAGTTTAATTGGGTCCTACAATGAGCAGTTCTTC

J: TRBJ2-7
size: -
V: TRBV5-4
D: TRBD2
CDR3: CASFDGEGRTYEQYF
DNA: TGTGCCAGTTTCGATGGGGAGGGCCGTACCTACGAGCAGTACTTC

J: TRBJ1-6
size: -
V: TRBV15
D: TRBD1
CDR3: CATSREWGIGDREGNSPLHF
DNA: TGTGCCACCAGCAGAGAATGGGGAATAGGTGACAGGGAAGGTAATTCACCCCTCCACTTT

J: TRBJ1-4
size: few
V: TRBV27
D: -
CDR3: CATLDNREAEKLFF
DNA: TGTGCCACCTTAGACAACAGGGAGGCGGAAAAACTGTTTTTT

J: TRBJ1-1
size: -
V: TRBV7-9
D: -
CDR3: CASMIYGTEAFF
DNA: TGTGCCAGCATGATATATGGGACTGAAGCTTTCTTT

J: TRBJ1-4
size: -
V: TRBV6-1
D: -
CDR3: CASSGGTGGMDEKLFF
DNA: TGTGCCAGCAGTGGCGGAACCGGGGGGATGGATGAAAAACTGTTTTTT

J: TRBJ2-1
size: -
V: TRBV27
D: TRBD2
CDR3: CASSKLAEDNEQFF
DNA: TGTGCCAGCAGTAAACTAGCGGAGGACAATGAGCAGTTCTTC

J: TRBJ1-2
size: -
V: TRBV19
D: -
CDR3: CASGADGYTF
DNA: TGTGCCAGTGGGGCAGACGGCTACACCTTC

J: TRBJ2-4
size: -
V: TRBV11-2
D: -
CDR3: CASSLPGGAKNIQYF
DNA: TGTGCCAGCAGCTTACCGGGTGGAGCCAAAAACATTCAGTACTTC

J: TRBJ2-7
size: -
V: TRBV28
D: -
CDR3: CASSLWGSYEQYF
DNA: TGTGCCAGCAGTTTATGGGGGAGTTACGAGCAGTACTTC

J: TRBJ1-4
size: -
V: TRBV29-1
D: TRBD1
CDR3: CSVADGDRANEKLFF
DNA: TGCAGCGTTGCCGATGGGGACAGGGCAAATGAAAAACTGTTTTTT

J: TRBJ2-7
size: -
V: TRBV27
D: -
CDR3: CASRPLGSTEQYF
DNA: TGTGCCAGCAGACCTTTGGGCTCGACCGAGCAGTACTTC

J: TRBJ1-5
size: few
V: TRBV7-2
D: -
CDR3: CASSLIPRSNQPQHF
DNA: TGTGCCAGCAGCTTAATTCCCCGTAGCAATCAGCCCCAGCATTTT

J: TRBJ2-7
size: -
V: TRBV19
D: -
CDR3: CASSMVGNKAYEQYF
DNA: TGTGCCAGTAGTATGGTAGGGAATAAGGCCTACGAGCAGTACTTC

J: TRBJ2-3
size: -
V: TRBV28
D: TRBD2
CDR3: CASSFTSGGDTDTQYF
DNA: TGTGCCAGCAGTTTTACTAGCGGGGGGGACACAGATACGCAGTATTTT

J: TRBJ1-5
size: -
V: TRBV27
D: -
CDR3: CASSPRAGSNQPQHF
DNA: TGTGCCAGCAGTCCTCGGGCCGGCAGCAATCAGCCCCAGCATTTT

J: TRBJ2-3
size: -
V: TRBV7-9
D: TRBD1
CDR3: CASSFRDRAKDTQYF
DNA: TGTGCCAGCAGCTTCCGGGACAGGGCCAAAGATACGCAGTATTTT

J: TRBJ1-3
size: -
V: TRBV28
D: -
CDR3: CASSSDLTYSNTIYF
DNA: TGTGCCAGCAGTTCGGACCTGACTTATTCAAACACCATATATTTT

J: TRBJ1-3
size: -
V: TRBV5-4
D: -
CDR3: CASSFQGSGNTIYF
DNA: TGTGCCAGCAGCTTCCAGGGCTCTGGAAACACCATATATTTT

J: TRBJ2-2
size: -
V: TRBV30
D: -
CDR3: CAYSLAGELFF
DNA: TGTGCCTACTCACTGGCCGGGGAGCTGTTTTTT

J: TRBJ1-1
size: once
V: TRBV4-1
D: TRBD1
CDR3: CASSQGSSLTGEAFF
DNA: TGCGCCAGCAGCCAAGGGTCCTCACTGACAGGGGAAGCTTTCTTT

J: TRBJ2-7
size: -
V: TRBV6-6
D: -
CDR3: CASSYSNVYEQYF
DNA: TGTGCCAGCAGTTACTCGAACGTTTACGAGCAGTACTTC

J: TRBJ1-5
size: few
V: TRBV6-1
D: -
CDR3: CASSSPRGSNQPQHF
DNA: TGTGCCAGCAGTTCCCCTCGGGGGAGCAATCAGCCCCAGCATTTT

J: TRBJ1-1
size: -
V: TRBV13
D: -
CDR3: CASSLTDNTEAFF
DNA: TGTGCCAGCAGCTTAACCGATAACACTGAAGCTTTCTTT

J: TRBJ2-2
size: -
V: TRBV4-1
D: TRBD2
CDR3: CASSLLTSGSGTGELFF
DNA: TGCGCCAGCAGCCTATTGACTAGCGGGAGCGGCACCGGGGAGCTGTTTTTT

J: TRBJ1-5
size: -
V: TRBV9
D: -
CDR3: CASSVASNQPQHF
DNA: TGTGCCAGCAGCGTTGCTAGCAATCAGCCCCAGCATTTT

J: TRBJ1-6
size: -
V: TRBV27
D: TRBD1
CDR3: CASSGQVLSSYNSPLHF
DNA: TGTGCCAGCAGTGGACAGGTCCTGAGCTCCTATAATTCACCCCTCCACTTT

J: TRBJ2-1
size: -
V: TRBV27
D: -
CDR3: CASSPGLRDNEQFF
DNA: TGTGCCAGCAGTCCGGGACTCCGAGACAATGAGCAGTTCTTC

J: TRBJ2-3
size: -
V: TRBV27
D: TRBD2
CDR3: CASSPYTGLARTTDTQYF
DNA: TGTGCCAGCAGTCCCTACACCGGACTAGCTAGGACCACAGATACGCAGTATTTT

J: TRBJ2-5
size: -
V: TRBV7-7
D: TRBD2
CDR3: CASSLGPEAGGYQETQYF
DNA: TGTGCTAGCAGCTTAGGCCCTGAAGCGGGGGGATACCAAGAGACCCAGTACTTC

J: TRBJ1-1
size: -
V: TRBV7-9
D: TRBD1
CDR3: CASSLGTGIDTEAFF
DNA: TGTGCCAGCAGCTTAGGGACAGGGATCGACACTGAAGCTTTCTTT

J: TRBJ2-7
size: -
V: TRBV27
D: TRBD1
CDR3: CASSPRQGLFSEQYF
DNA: TGTGCCAGCAGTCCTAGACAGGGTCTCTTTTCGGAGCAGTACTTC

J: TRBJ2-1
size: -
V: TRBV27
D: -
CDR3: CASSLTAAGGNEQFF
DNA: TGTGCCAGCTCCTTAACGGCTGCGGGCGGCAATGAGCAGTTCTTC

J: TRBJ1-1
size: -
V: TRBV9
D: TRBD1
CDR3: CASSPRDSEVNTEAFF
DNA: TGTGCCAGCAGCCCTCGGGACAGCGAAGTGAACACTGAAGCTTTCTTT

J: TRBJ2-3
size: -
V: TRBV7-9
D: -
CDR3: CASSLVDGTDTQYF
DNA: TGTGCCAGCAGCTTAGTGGATGGAACAGATACGCAGTATTTT

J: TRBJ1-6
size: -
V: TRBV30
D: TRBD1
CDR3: CAWRGTGTQNSPLHF
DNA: TGTGCCTGGAGAGGGACAGGGACGCAAAATTCACCCCTCCACTTT

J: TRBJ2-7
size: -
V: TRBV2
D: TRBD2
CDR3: CASSTSGEQYF
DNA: TGTGCCAGCTCGACTAGCGGAGAGCAGTACTTC

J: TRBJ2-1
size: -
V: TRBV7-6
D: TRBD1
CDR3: CASSLTGTTYEQFF
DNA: TGTGCCAGCAGCTTGACAGGGACGACTTATGAGCAGTTCTTC

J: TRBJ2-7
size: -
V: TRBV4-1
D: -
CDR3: CAAGDNYEQYF
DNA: TGCGCTGCAGGAGACAACTACGAGCAGTACTTC

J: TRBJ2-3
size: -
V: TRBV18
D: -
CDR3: CASSPPTTTPDTQYF
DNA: TGTGCCAGCTCACCCCCCACGACAACCCCAGATACGCAGTATTTT

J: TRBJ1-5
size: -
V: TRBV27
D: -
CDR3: CASGPSGDYSNQPQHF
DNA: TGTGCCAGCGGACCCAGCGGGGATTATAGCAATCAGCCCCAGCATTTT

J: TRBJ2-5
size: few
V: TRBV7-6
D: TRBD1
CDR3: CASSFPRGQGEETQYF
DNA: TGTGCCAGCAGCTTCCCCCGTGGACAGGGAGAAGAGACCCAGTACTTC

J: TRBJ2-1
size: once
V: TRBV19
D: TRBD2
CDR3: CASGGDLTRHEQFF
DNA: TGTGCCAGTGGGGGGGACCTGACTCGTCATGAGCAGTTCTTC

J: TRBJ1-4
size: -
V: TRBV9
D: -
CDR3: CASSVDGAKLFF
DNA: TGTGCCAGCAGCGTAGATGGGGCGAAACTGTTTTTT

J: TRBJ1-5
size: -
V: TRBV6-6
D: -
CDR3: CASSYSSLSQPQHF
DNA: TGTGCCAGCAGTTACTCGTCCTTAAGTCAGCCCCAGCATTTT

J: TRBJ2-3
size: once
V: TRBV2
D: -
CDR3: CASRRRGTDTQYF
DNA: TGTGCCAGCAGACGACGTGGCACAGATACGCAGTATTTT

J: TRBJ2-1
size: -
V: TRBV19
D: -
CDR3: CASSLPTINEQFF
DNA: TGTGCCAGTAGCCTCCCAACGATAAATGAGCAGTTCTTC

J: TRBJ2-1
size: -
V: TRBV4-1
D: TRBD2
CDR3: CASSPSRAGGQNEQFF
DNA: TGCGCCAGCAGCCCCTCGAGAGCGGGGGGGCAGAATGAGCAGTTCTTC